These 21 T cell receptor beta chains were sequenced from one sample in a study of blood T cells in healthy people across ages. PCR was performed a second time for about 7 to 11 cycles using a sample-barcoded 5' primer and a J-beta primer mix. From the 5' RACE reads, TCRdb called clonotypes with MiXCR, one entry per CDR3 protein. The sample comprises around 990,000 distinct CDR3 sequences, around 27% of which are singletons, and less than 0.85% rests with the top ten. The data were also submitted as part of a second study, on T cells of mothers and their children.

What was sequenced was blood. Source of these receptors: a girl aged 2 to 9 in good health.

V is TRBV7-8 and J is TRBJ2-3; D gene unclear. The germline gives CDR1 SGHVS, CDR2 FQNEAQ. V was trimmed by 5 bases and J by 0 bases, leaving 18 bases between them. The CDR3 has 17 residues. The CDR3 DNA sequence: TGTGCCAGCAGCCCCGGATCGAATCCCTCTAGCACAGATACGCAGTATTTT. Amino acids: CASSPGSNPSSTDTQYF.

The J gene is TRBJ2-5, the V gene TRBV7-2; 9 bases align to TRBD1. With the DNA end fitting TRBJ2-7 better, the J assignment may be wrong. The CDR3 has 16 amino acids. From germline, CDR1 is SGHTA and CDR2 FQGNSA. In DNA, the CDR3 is TGTGCCAGCAGCCCCCTTTTCTGGGACAGGGTCTACGAGCAGTACTTC. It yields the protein CASSPLFWDRVYEQYF.

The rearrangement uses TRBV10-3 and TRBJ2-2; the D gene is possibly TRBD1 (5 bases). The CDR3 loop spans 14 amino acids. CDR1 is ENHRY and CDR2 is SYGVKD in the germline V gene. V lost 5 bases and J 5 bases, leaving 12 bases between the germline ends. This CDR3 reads CAISPGLFTGELFF. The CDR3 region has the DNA TGTGCCATCAGTCCAGGGTTGTTTACCGGGGAGCTGTTTTTT.

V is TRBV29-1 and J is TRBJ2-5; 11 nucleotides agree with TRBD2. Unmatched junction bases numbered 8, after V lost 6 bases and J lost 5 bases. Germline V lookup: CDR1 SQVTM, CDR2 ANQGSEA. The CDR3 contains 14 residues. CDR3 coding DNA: TGCAGCGTCGTCCTAGCGGGGGGTATGGAGACCCAGTACTTC. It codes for CSVVLAGGMETQYF.

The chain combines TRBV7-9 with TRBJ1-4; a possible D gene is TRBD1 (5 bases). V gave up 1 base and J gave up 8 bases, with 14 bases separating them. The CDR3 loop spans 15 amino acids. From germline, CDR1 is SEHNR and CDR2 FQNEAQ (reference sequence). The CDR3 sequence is CASSLVGEFREKLFF. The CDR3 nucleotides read TGTGCCAGCAGCTTAGTGGGGGAGTTCCGAGAAAAACTGTTTTTT.

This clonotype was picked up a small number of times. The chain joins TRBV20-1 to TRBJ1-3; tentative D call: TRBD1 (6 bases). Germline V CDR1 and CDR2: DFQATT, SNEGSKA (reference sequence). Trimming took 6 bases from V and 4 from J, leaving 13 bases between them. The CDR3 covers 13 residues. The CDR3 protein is CSAATTGGNTIYF. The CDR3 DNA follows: TGCAGTGCCGCGACCACAGGGGGAAACACCATATATTTT.

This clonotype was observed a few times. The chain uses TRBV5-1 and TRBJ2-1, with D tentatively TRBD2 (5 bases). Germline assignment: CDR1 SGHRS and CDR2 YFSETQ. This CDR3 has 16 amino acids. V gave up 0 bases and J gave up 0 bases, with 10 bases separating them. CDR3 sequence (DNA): TGCGCCAGCAGCTTGGTACGGGGTGCCTCCTACAATGAGCAGTTCTTC. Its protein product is CASSLVRGASYNEQFF.

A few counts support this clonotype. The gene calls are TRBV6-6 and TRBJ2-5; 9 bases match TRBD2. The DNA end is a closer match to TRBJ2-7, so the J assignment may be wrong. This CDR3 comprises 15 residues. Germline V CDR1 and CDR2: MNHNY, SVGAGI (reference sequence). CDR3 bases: TGTGCCAGCAGCCACGGGGTAGCGGGAGCTTACGAGCAGTACTTC. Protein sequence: CASSHGVAGAYEQYF.

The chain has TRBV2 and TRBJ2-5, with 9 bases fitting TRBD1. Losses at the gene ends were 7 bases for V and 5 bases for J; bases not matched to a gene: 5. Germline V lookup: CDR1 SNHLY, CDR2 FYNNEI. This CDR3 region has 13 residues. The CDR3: CASNTGGVETQYF. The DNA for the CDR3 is TGTGCCAGCAACACAGGGGGCGTGGAGACCCAGTACTTC.

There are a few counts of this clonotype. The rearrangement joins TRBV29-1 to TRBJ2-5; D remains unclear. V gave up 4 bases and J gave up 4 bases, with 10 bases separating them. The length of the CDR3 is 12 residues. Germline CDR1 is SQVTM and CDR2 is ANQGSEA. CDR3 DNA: TGCAGCGTTGTCCCGCTCGGAGAGACCCAGTACTTC. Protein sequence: CSVVPLGETQYF.

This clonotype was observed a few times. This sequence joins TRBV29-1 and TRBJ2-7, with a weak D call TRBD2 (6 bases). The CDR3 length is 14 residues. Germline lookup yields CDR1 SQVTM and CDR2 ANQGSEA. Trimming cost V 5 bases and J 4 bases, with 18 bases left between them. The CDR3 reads CSVRLSGEGYEQYF. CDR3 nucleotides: TGCAGCGTTCGGTTATCGGGAGAAGGATACGAGCAGTACTTC.

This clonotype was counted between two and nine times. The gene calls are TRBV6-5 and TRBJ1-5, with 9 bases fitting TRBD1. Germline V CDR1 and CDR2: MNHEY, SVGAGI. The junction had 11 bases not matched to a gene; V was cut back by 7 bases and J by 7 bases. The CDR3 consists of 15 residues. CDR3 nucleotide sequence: TGTGCCAGCACCCAGTCCGGGACAGGGTCCCAGCCCCAGCATTTT. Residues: CASTQSGTGSQPQHF.

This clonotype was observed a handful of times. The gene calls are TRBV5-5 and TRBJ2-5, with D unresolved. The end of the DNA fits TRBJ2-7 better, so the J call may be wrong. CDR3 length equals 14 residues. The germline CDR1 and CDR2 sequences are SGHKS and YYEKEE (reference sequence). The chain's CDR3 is CASSLEAENYEQYF. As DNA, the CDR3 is TGTGCCAGCAGCTTGGAGGCAGAGAACTACGAGCAGTACTTC.

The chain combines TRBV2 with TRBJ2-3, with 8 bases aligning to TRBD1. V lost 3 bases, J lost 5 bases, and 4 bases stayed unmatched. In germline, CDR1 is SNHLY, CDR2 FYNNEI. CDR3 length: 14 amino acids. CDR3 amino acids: CASSDRGRVDTQYF. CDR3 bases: TGTGCCAGCAGTGACAGGGGGCGCGTAGATACGCAGTATTTT.

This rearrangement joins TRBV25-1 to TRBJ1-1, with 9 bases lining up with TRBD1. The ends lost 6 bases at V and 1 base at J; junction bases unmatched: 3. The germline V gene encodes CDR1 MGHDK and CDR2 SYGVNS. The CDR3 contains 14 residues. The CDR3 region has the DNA TGTGCCAGCAGGCCGGGACAGGGGAACACTGAAGCTTTCTTT. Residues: CASRPGQGNTEAFF.

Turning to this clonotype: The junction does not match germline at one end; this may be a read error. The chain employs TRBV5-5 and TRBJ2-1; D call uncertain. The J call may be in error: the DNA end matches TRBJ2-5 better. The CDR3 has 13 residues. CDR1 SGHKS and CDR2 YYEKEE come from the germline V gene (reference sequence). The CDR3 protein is CASSLSNQGTQYF. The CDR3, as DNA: TGTGCCAGCAGCTTGTCCAACCAAGGGACCCAGTACTTC.

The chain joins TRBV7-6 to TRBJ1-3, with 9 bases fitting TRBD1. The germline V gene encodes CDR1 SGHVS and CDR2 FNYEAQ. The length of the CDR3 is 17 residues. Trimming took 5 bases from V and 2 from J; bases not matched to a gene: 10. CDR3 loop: CASSPTGGQGPGNTIYF. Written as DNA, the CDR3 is TGTGCCAGCAGCCCCACTGGGGGACAGGGACCTGGAAACACCATATATTTT.

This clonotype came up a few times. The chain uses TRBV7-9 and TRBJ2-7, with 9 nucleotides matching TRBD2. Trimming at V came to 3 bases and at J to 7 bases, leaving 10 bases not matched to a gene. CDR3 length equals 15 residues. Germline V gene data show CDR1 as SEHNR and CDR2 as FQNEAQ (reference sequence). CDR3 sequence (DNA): TGTGCCAGCAGCTTTCAAGCGGGGGGTTTACGTGAGCAGTACTTC. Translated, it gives CASSFQAGGLREQYF.

The CDR3 loop reads CASRGLRGLGGVKNIQYF. The CDR3 nucleotides are TGTGCCAGCAGGGGATTACGGGGTTTGGGAGGTGTCAAAAACATTCAGTACTTC. The chain links TRBV28 to TRBJ2-4, with D possibly TRBD2 on 6 matching bases. Between the trimmed V and J ends, which lost 6 bases and 3 bases, there was a span of 24 bases. The CDR3 is made up of 18 amino acids. The germline V gene has CDR1 MDHEN and CDR2 SYDVKM.

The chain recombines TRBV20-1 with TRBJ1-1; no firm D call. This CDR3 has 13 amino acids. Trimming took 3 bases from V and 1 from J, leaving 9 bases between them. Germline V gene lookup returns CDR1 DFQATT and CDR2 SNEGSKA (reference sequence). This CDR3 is CSASGRRNTEAFF. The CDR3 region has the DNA TGCAGTGCTAGTGGACGACGGAACACTGAAGCTTTCTTT.

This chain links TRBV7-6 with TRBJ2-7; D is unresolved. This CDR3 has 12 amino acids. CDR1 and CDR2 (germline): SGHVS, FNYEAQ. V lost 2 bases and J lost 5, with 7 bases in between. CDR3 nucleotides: TGTGCCAGCAGCTTACCACAGAACGAGCAGTACTTC. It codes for CASSLPQNEQYF.